The 5 T cell receptor beta chains below all came from one sample that was sequenced in a study of post-analysis software for immune sequencing data. Broader study findings: Controls had lower frequencies than patients of five TRBV segments, which included TRBV5-6, TRBV5-1 and TRBV20-1.

cDNA libraries of TCR beta carried unique molecular identifiers. TCRdb passed the PCR reads through MiXCR, listing each CDR3 protein once. The sample carries hundreds of thousands of distinct CDR3 sequences, around 27% recorded once. These receptors' targets are unknown. Sequences were obtained from blood. These receptors were taken from a girl aged 10 to 17 with multiple sclerosis.

The rearrangement links TRBV5-5 to TRBJ2-7; 7 nucleotides match TRBD1. The length of the CDR3 is 14 residues. The junction had 10 bases not matched to a gene; V was cut back by 2 bases and J by 8 bases. Germline V lookup: CDR1 SGHKS, CDR2 YYEKEE (reference sequence). The CDR3 protein is CASSFQTGDYKQYF. The CDR3 bases are TGTGCCAGCAGCTTCCAAACAGGGGATTATAAGCAGTACTTC.

The chain joins TRBV5-1 to TRBJ1-2, with 7 nucleotides matching TRBD1. Trimming at V came to 0 bases and at J to 8 bases, leaving 10 bases not matched to a gene. The CDR3 loop spans 15 amino acids. Germline assignment: CDR1 SGHRS and CDR2 YFSETQ. DNA for the CDR3: TGCGCCAGCAGCTTGGAGGGGACAGCCTCTCGGGGCTACACCTTC. Its translation is CASSLEGTASRGYTF.

This clonotype has a handful of counts. The chain joins TRBV28 to TRBJ2-2; no firm D call. Per germline, CDR1 MDHEN and CDR2 SYDVKM. The length of the CDR3 is 13 residues. Trimming removed 8 bases at V and 0 bases at J, with 7 bases between. The CDR3 DNA sequence: TGTGCCAGCGTGGCACCGAACACCGGGGAGCTGTTTTTT. Translating gives CASVAPNTGELFF.

The chain combines TRBV10-3 with TRBJ2-7; D possibly corresponds to TRBD1 (7 bases). The CDR3 is made up of 14 amino acids. The V gene's germline CDR1 is ENHRY and CDR2 SYGVKD. V was pared by 4 bases and J by 3 bases, with 13 bases between. In nucleotides, the CDR3 is TGTGCCATCAGTGGAGGGCAGGGGGGCTACGAGCAGTACTTC. Translating gives CAISGGQGGYEQYF.

The chain links TRBV20-1 to TRBJ2-1; a possible D gene is TRBD2 (6 bases). Germline V CDR1 and CDR2: DFQATT, SNEGSKA (reference sequence). With 3 bases removed from V and 0 bases from J, the gap between germline ends came to 9 bases. There are 14 residues in the CDR3. CDR3: CSARGGLSYNEQFF. In nucleotides, the CDR3 is TGCAGTGCTAGGGGAGGACTCTCCTACAATGAGCAGTTCTTC.